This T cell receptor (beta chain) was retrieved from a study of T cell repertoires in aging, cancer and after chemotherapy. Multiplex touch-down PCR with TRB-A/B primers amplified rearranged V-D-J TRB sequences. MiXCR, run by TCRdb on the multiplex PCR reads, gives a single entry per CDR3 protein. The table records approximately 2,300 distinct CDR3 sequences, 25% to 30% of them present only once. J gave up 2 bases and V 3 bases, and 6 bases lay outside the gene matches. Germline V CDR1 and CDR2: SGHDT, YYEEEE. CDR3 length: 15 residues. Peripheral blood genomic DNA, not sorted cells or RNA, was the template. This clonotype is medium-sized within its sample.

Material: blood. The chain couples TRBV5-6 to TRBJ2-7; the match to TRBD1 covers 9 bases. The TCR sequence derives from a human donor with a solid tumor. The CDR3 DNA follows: TGTGCCAGCAGCTCGACCTGGACAGGGGCCTACGAGCAGTACTTC. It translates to CASSSTWTGAYEQYF.